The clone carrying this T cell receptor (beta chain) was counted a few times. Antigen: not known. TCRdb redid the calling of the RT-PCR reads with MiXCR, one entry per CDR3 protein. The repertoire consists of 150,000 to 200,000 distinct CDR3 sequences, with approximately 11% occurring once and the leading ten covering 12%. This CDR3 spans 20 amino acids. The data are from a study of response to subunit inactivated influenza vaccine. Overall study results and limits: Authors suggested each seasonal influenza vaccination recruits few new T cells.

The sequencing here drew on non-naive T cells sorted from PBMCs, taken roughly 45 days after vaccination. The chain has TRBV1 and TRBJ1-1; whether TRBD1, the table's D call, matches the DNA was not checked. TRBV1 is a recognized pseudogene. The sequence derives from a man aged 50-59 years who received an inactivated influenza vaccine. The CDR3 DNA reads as TGCACCAGCAGCCAAGATCCCGACAGGGCGAGGTCGGCGATGAACACTGAAGCTTTCTTT. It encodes CTSSQDPDRARSAMNTEAFF.